These 24 T cell receptor beta chains came from one sample sequenced in a study of human T cells and chemical hapten exposure. The time point: patch test 3, about 24 weeks after DPC sensitization. The treatment here: therapeutic diphenylcyclopropenone sensitization with weekly scalp DPC. TCRdb redid the calling of the RACE reads with MiXCR, one entry per CDR3 protein. The sample shows 100,000 or so distinct CDR3 sequences, approximately 36% of them seen only once. The sample was whole blood, taken in connection with sensitization to the hapten diphenylcyclopropenone (DPC). These receptors originate from a man between 35 and 55 years old with alopecia areata. Some clones in this sample may be carry-over from other donors' samples.

The V and J genes are TRBV12-3 or TRBV12-4 and TRBJ1-4, with unresolved D. The CDR3 contains 11 residues. With 8 bases removed from V and 8 bases from J, the gap between germline ends came to 9 bases. CDR3 residues: CASGRPEKLFF. CDR3 sequence (DNA): TGTGCCAGCGGTAGACCGGAAAAACTGTTTTTT.

This clonotype was detected a few times. V and J are TRBV6-2 or TRBV6-3 and TRBJ1-1; tentatively, D is TRBD1 (5 bases). CDR1 and CDR2 from the germline V gene are MNHEY and SVGEGT. The CDR3 length is 14 residues. V lost 6 bases and J 7 bases, leaving 18 bases between the germline ends. The CDR3 DNA reads as TGTGCCAGCAGCTACAAAGGGACGGGGCTTGAAGCTTTCTTT. Its protein is CASSYKGTGLEAFF.

A few counts support this clonotype. V usage is TRBV10-3 and J usage is TRBJ2-5; 10 positions match TRBD2. Trimming took 6 bases from V and 4 from J; bases not matched to a gene: 2. This CDR3 spans 13 amino acids. Germline assignment: CDR1 ENHRY and CDR2 SYGVKD. The CDR3 here is CAIRGLARETQYF. For the CDR3, the DNA is TGTGCCATCAGGGGACTAGCGCGAGAGACCCAGTACTTC.

DNA for the CDR3: TGTGCCACCAGTGACCCTGACCTTACAAGGGGCAAAAACATTCAGTACTTC. This gives the protein CATSDPDLTRGKNIQYF. V and J are TRBV24-1 and TRBJ2-4; D perhaps matches TRBD1 (5 bases). The ends were cut back, 4 bases at V and 3 bases at J, with 18 bases in the middle. The CDR3 is 17 amino acids. The germline CDR1 and CDR2 sequences are KGHDR and SFDVKD.

This clonotype was found a few times. V gene TRBV12-3 or TRBV12-4 combines with J gene TRBJ2-1, with D tentatively TRBD2 (5 bases). The V gene lost 3 bases and the J gene lost 9 bases, with 6 bases spanning the gap. This CDR3 has 11 residues. CDR3 in DNA: TGTGCCAGCAGTTTTGGAGGTGAGCAGTTCTTC. Protein: CASSFGGEQFF.

There are many counts of this clonotype. The rearrangement links TRBV19 to TRBJ2-2, with 10 bases matching TRBD2. In germline, CDR1 is LNHDA, CDR2 SQIVND (reference sequence). The CDR3 spans 17 residues. Trimming at V came to 3 bases and at J to 5 bases, leaving 9 bases not matched to a gene. For the CDR3, the DNA is TGTGCCAGTAGTATGCGCCTAGCGGGAGATTGGACCGGGGAGCTGTTTTTT. It is translated as CASSMRLAGDWTGELFF.

The rearrangement joins TRBV18 to TRBJ2-3, with TRBD2 identical over 10 bases. The length of the CDR3 is 14 residues. Germline CDR1 and CDR2: KGHSH and LQKENI. J was trimmed by 6 bases and V by 3 bases; bases with no gene match: 3. CDR3 in amino acids: CASSPGLAIDTQYF. DNA of the CDR3: TGTGCCAGCTCACCGGGACTAGCGATTGATACGCAGTATTTT.

The chain joins TRBV12-3 or TRBV12-4 to TRBJ2-5; no reliable D call. The CDR3 is made up of 11 amino acids. The germline V and J ends were trimmed by 7 bases and 5 bases, with 8 bases remaining between them. The CDR3 sequence: CASTTRETQYF. The DNA for the CDR3 is TGTGCCAGCACCACCCGGGAGACCCAGTACTTC.

CDR3 amino acids: CASRIESSPLSTGELFF. CDR3 sequence (DNA): TGTGCCAGCAGAATCGAAAGTTCTCCTCTGAGCACCGGGGAGCTGTTTTTT. The chain joins TRBV2 to TRBJ2-2; no definite D call. The CDR3 sequence is 17 residues long. The germline gives CDR1 SNHLY, CDR2 FYNNEI. V lost 6 bases, J lost 4 bases, and 21 bases lay in between. Complete variable domain (other parts from reference TRBV2 and TRBJ2-2): EPEVTQTPSHQVTQMGQEVILRCVPISNHLYFYWYRQILGQKVEFLVSFYNNEISEKSEIFDDQFSVERPDGSNFTLKIRSTKLEDSAMYFCASRIESSPLSTGELFFGEGSRLTVL.

The rearrangement links TRBV7-9 to TRBJ1-2, with D unresolved. The CDR3 contains 14 residues. Germline CDR1 is SEHNR and CDR2 is FQNEAQ (reference sequence). Trimming removed 11 bases at V and 4 bases at J, with 20 bases between. The CDR3 region is CAGLPALGFYGYTF. In DNA form, the CDR3 reads TGTGCCGGATTACCAGCCTTGGGATTCTATGGCTACACCTTC.

This clonotype has a count of ten or more. This chain uses TRBV25-1 with TRBJ2-5; D gene unclear. CDR1 is MGHDK, CDR2 SYGVNS, per germline. V was clipped by 3 bases and J by 0 bases, with 8 bases between them. CDR3 length equals 14 residues. CDR3: CASSDRRYQETQYF. CDR3 nucleotides: TGTGCCAGCAGTGACAGGAGATACCAAGAGACCCAGTACTTC. Supplemented by reference TRBV25-1 and TRBJ2-5, the full variable domain reads EADIYQTPRYLVIGTGKKITLECSQTMGHDKMYWYQQDPGMELHLIHYSYGVNSTEKGDLSSESTVSRIRTEHFPLTLESARPSHTSQYLCASSDRRYQETQYFGPGTRLLVL.

This clonotype was recorded a few times. The J gene is TRBJ2-3, the V gene TRBV4-1; D may be TRBD1 (5 bases). The CDR3 totals 13 residues. Trimming removed 1 base from V and 6 bases from J, with 8 bases in between. CDR1 is MGHRA, CDR2 YSYEKL, per germline. CDR3 nucleotide sequence: TGCGCCAGCAGCCAAGCCTCAGGGGATACGCAGTATTTT. This gives the protein CASSQASGDTQYF.

A few counts support this clonotype. The chain employs TRBV7-2 and TRBJ2-3, with D possibly matching TRBD1 (5 bases). This CDR3 contains 15 residues. Per the germline V gene, CDR1 is SGHTA and CDR2 is FQGNSA. V was cut by 2 bases and J by 5 bases, with 14 bases left in between. The CDR3 DNA sequence: TGTGCCAGCAGCTTAAAATTACAGGTTGGAGATACGCAGTATTTT. Encoded protein: CASSLKLQVGDTQYF.

This clonotype was recorded a few times. This chain uses TRBV5-5 with TRBJ2-5, with 9 bases aligning to TRBD1. This CDR3 contains 16 residues. With V trimmed by 3 bases and J by 5 bases, 11 bases remained unmatched. Germline CDR1 is SGHKS and CDR2 is YYEKEE (reference sequence). This chain's CDR3 is CASSSRRTGVVETQYF. CDR3 DNA: TGTGCCAGCAGCTCCCGTAGGACAGGGGTGGTGGAGACCCAGTACTTC. The full variable domain, with the rest looked up from reference TRBV5-5 and TRBJ2-5, is DAGVTQSPTHLIKTRGQQVTLRCSPISGHKSVSWYQQVLGQGPQFIFQYYEKEERGRGNFPDRFSARQFPNYSSELNVNALLLGDSALYLCASSSRRTGVVETQYFGPGTRLLVL.

CDR3 in DNA: TGTGCCAGCAGTTACTCCAGGGCCACTGAAGCTTTCTTT. This translates into CASSYSRATEAFF. The V gene is TRBV6-2 or TRBV6-3, the J gene TRBJ1-1; the D gene is possibly TRBD1 (5 bases). The V gene lost 0 bases and the J gene lost 4 bases, with 6 bases spanning the gap. The V gene's germline CDR1 is MNHEY and CDR2 SVGEGT. The CDR3 runs to 13 residues.

V gene TRBV21-1 combines with J gene TRBJ2-4; TRBD2 was called by the table and not checked on the DNA. TRBV21-1 has pseudogene status. The CDR3 is made up of 17 amino acids. CDR3 nucleotide sequence: TGTGCCAGCAGCAAAGCTCAGCGGGAGGAGGACAAAAACATTCAGTACTTC. Encoded protein: CASSKAQREEDKNIQYF.

This chain links TRBV6-1 with TRBJ1-2; D gene ambiguous. There are 18 residues in the CDR3. V was pared by 5 bases and J by 4 bases, with 26 bases between. Germline lookup yields CDR1 MNHNS and CDR2 SASEGT. CDR3 bases: TGTGCCAGCAGTTACTCGATGCCCCCCGCAGTCATGACCTATGGCTACACCTTC. This codes for CASSYSMPPAVMTYGYTF.

The CDR3 nucleotides read TGTGCCAGCAGTTTACCCTTGTCGGGAGTCACAGATACGCAGTATTTT. Translated, it gives CASSLPLSGVTDTQYF. The rearrangement uses TRBV28 and TRBJ2-3; a possible D gene is TRBD2 (6 bases). Per the germline V gene, CDR1 is MDHEN and CDR2 is SYDVKM. CDR3 length: 16 residues. Trimming removed 2 bases from V and 2 bases from J, with 14 bases in between.

The sample holds many counts of this clonotype. This rearrangement joins TRBV28 to TRBJ2-5; D is uncertain. The V and J ends lost 3 bases and 3 bases respectively, with 8 bases between them. This CDR3 contains 13 residues. Germline CDR1 MDHEN, CDR2 SYDVKM. The CDR3 region is CASSLLVEETQYF. CDR3 in DNA: TGTGCCAGCAGTTTGTTGGTGGAAGAGACCCAGTACTTC.

The rearrangement links TRBV7-9 to TRBJ2-2; D remains ambiguous. Germline CDR1 reads SEHNR; CDR2 reads FQNEAQ (reference sequence). V was trimmed by 5 bases and J by 5 bases, leaving 18 bases between them. The CDR3 has 16 residues. In DNA, the CDR3 is TGTGCCAGCAGCCTCAATCACTTCCGGGTTACCGGGGAGCTGTTTTTT. This gives the protein CASSLNHFRVTGELFF. The full variable domain, with the rest looked up from reference TRBV7-9 and TRBJ2-2, is DTGVSQNPRHKITKRGQNVTFRCDPISEHNRLYWYRQTLGQGPEFLTYFQNEAQLEKSRLLSDRFSAERPKGSFSTLEIQRTEQGDSAMYLCASSLNHFRVTGELFFGEGSRLTVL.

This clonotype was recorded a few times. The rearrangement uses TRBV7-2 and TRBJ1-4, with no clear D. V gave up 1 base and J gave up 5 bases, with 14 bases separating them. This CDR3 spans 16 amino acids. The germline V gene has CDR1 SGHTA and CDR2 FQGNSA. CDR3 loop: CASSLVVQTTNEKLFF. The CDR3 nucleotides read TGTGCCAGCAGCTTAGTGGTTCAGACTACAAATGAAAAACTGTTTTTT.

The chain is built from TRBV5-1 and TRBJ2-1; TRBD2 aligns across 11 bases. The ends lost 5 bases at V and 6 bases at J; junction bases unmatched: 7. CDR1 SGHRS and CDR2 YFSETQ come from the germline V gene. This CDR3 region has 15 residues. The CDR3 DNA sequence: TGCGCCAGCAGGCTTACTAGCGGGAGAAGCAATGAGCAGTTCTTC. Translation gives CASRLTSGRSNEQFF.

This rearrangement joins TRBV12-3 or TRBV12-4 to TRBJ2-1; either TRBD1 or TRBD2 may fit D (5 bases each). Trimming took 5 bases from V and 1 from J, leaving 18 bases between them. This CDR3 is built from 17 residues. CDR3 sequence (DNA): TGTGCCAGCAGTCGGGGCGGTATAAGGGATTCCTACAATGAGCAGTTCTTC. It yields the protein CASSRGGIRDSYNEQFF.

The chain carries TRBV6-2 or TRBV6-3 and TRBJ2-2; 7 bases fit TRBD2. Unmatched junction bases numbered 2, after V lost 6 bases and J lost 1 base. Germline V gene sequence: CDR1 MNHEY, CDR2 SVGEGT. The length of the CDR3 is 14 residues. The CDR3: CASSGLGNTGELFF. The DNA of the CDR3 is TGTGCCAGCAGCGGACTAGGGAACACCGGGGAGCTGTTTTTT.